This entry features one TCR beta chain sequence. The data originate from a study of cytotoxic CD8 clonotypes in ibrutinib-treated CLL. Looking at the study overall: In all, about a dozen patients were relapsed/refractory, approximately 16 were treatment-naive and 17 were IGHV unmutated.

Some clones are missing from TCRdb's copy, which holds only in-frame ones; the method was immunoSEQ multiplex PCR. This table holds 140,000 to 150,000 clones, about three quarters found once. Trimming cost V 5 bases and J 5 bases; bases outside gene matches: 13. Germline CDR1 SGHAT, CDR2 FQNNGV. CDR3 length: 16 residues. Sequencing used PBMCs, obtained after 24 months of ibrutinib treatment. The receptor's source is a human donor with chronic lymphocytic leukemia. The chain carries TRBV11-2 and TRBJ2-5; 8 bases are shared with TRBD1. The CDR3 DNA is TGTGCCAGCAGCCACCGAACGACAGGGGCTGGGGAGACCCAGTACTTC. It encodes CASSHRTTGAGETQYF.